The rows below give T cell receptor beta chains drawn from one sample of a study of T cells after posttransplantation cyclophosphamide. Produced via immunoSEQ multiplex PCR; TCRdb's table is partial and in-frame only. This sample carries about 22,000 clones, around 85% of them seen once, and the ten largest clones take 9% to 14%. The sample was PBMCs, taken after allogeneic stem cell transplant with posttransplant cyclophosphamide. All receptors derive from a female patient in her thirties or forties who received an allogeneic stem cell transplant from an unrelated donor, was CMV-positive, and had no GVHD. Some T cells may be supplied by the graft donor. The CDR3 runs from the conserved cysteine through the conserved F or W. The D gene is left open where the match is weak.

V,D,J,CDR3,DNA
TRBV27,TRBD1,TRBJ2-5,CASSLSKTGGANGETQYF,TGTGCCAGCAGTTTATCGAAGACAGGGGGCGCAAATGGCGAGACCCAGTACTTC
TRBV30,NA,TRBJ2-2,CACHALNTGELFF,TGTGCCTGTCATGCACTGAACACCGGGGAGCTGTTTTTT
TRBV19,NA,TRBJ2-1,CASSVPQGLGDEQFF,TGTGCCAGTAGTGTACCACAGGGTTTAGGCGATGAGCAGTTCTTC
TRBV6-6,TRBD1,TRBJ2-7,CASSYKQGAGEQYF,TGTGCCAGCAGTTACAAACAGGGGGCCGGCGAGCAGTACTTC
TRBV2,TRBD2,TRBJ2-3,CASTVGGGVADTQYF,TGTGCCAGCACCGTCGGGGGGGGAGTCGCGGATACGCAGTATTTT
TRBV7-8,NA,TRBJ2-7,CASSLVQGPGEQYF,TGTGCCAGCAGCTTAGTGCAGGGCCCCGGCGAGCAGTACTTC
TRBV7-2,NA,TRBJ1-1,CASNYGITEAFF,TGTGCCAGTAACTACGGGATAACTGAAGCTTTCTTT
TRBV9,NA,TRBJ2-2,CASSPLLGGTGELFF,TGTGCCAGCAGCCCCCTCTTGGGGGGAACCGGGGAGCTGTTTTTT
TRBV11-2,TRBD1,TRBJ1-4,CASNQQGAREKLFF,TGTGCCAGCAACCAACAGGGGGCTCGAGAAAAACTGTTTTTT
TRBV7-9,TRBD1,TRBJ2-3,CASSLIGGQGPDTQYF,TGTGCCAGCAGCCTCATTGGGGGACAGGGGCCAGATACGCAGTATTTT
TRBV28,TRBD1,TRBJ2-5,CASSYGTGGKETQYF,TGTGCCAGCAGTTACGGGACAGGGGGAAAAGAGACCCAGTACTTC
TRBV5-4,NA,TRBJ1-3,CASSLAGAGNTIYF,TGTGCCAGCAGCTTGGCCGGAGCTGGAAACACCATATATTTT
TRBV4-3,TRBD1,TRBJ2-5,CASSRTGTVWETQYF,TGCGCCAGCAGCCGTACCGGGACAGTGTGGGAGACCCAGTACTTC
TRBV28,TRBD1,TRBJ1-4,CASSPGGDRLEKLFF,TGTGCCAGCAGCCCAGGGGGGGACAGGTTAGAAAAACTGTTTTTT
TRBV9,TRBD1,TRBJ1-1,CASSVPGGADTEAFF,TGTGCCAGCAGCGTGCCAGGGGGCGCGGACACTGAAGCTTTCTTT
TRBV2,TRBD1,TRBJ1-1,CASRTGVGTEAFF,TGTGCCAGCAGGACAGGGGTTGGCACTGAAGCTTTCTTT
TRBV19,NA,TRBJ2-4,CASGVTKAKNIQYF,TGTGCCAGCGGGGTAACCAAAGCCAAAAACATTCAGTACTTC
TRBV7-9,TRBD1,TRBJ2-6,CASSSQLGQAISGANVLTF,TGTGCCAGCAGCTCCCAGCTTGGACAGGCCATCTCTGGGGCCAACGTCCTGACTTTC
TRBV25-1,TRBD1,TRBJ1-3,CASSAAGGSGNTIYF,TGTGCCAGCAGCGCAGCAGGGGGTTCCGGAAACACCATATATTTT